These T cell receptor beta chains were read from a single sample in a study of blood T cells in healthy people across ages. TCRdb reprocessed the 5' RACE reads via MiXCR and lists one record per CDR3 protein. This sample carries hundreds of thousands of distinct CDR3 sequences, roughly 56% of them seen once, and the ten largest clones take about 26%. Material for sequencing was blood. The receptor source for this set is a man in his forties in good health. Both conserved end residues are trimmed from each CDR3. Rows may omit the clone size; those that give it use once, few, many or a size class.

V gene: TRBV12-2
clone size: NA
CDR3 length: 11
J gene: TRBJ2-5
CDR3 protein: ASRLGRLAGTY

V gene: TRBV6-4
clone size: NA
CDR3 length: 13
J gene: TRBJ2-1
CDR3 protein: ASSGGRSEPNEQF

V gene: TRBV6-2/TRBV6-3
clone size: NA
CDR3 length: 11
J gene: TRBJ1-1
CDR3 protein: ASTGTSNTEAF

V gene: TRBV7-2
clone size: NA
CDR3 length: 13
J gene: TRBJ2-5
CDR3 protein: ASSITGADYGGQY

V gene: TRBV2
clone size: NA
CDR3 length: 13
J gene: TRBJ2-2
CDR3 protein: ASKIGDFGTGELF

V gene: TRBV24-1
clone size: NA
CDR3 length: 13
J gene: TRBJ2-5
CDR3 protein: ATSGVGTGEETQY

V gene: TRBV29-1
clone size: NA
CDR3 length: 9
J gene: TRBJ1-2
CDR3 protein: SADRDYGYT

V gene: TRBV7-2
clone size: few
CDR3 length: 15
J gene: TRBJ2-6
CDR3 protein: ASSSGQGTSGANVLT

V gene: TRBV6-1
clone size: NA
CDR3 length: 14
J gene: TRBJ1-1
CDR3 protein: ASSDFVWGGGTEAF

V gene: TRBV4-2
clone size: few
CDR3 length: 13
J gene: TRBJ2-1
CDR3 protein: ASSQVRGLYNEQF

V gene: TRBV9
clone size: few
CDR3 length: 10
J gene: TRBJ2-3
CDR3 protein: ASSARQDTQY

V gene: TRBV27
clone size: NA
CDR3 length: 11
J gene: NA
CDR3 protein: ASSSRGYETQY

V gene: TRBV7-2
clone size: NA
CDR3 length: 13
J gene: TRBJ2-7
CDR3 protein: ASSFNPSDGYEQY

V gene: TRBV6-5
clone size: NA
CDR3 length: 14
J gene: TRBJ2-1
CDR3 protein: ASSLTGTGVRNEQF

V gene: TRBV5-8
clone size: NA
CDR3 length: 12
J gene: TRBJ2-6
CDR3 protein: ASKDIAGANVLT

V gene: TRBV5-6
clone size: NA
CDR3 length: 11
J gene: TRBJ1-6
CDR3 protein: ASSLTGMSSLH

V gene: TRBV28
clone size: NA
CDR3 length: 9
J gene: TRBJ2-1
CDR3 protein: ASSVHQEQF

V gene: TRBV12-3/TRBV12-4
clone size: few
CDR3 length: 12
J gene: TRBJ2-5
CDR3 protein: ASSLGREKETQY

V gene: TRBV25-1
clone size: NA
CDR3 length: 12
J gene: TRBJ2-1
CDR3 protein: ASTSRAGGYEQF

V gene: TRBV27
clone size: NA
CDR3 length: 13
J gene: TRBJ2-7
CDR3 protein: ASSFARGSNYEQY

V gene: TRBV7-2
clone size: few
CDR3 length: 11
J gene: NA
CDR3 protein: ASSLDSGNEQY

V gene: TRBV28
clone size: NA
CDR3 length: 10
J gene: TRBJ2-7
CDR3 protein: ASQGELDEQY

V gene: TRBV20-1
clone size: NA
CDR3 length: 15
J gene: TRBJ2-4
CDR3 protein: SARDRGTSGPKNIQY

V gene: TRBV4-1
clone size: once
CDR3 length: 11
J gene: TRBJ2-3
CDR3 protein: ASTGGDTDTQY

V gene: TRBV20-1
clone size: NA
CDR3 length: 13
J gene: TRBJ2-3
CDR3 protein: SASPVGVSTDTQY